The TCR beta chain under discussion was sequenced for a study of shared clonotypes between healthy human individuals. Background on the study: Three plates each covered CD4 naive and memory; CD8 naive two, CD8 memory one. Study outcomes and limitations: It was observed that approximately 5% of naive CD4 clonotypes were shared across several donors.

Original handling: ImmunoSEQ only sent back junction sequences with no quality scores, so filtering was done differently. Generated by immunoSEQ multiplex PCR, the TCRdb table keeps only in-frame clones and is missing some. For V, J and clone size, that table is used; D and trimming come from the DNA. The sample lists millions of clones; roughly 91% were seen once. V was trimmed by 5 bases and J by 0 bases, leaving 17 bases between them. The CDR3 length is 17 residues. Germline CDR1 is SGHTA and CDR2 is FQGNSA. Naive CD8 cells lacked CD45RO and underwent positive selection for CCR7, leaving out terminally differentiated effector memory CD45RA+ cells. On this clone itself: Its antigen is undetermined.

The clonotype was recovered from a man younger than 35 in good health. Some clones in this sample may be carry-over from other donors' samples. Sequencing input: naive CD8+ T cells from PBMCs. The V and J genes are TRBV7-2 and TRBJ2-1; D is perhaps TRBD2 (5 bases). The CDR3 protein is CASSPLYSGSSYNEQFF. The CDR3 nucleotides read TGTGCCAGCAGCCCCTTGTACAGCGGTAGCTCCTACAATGAGCAGTTCTTC.